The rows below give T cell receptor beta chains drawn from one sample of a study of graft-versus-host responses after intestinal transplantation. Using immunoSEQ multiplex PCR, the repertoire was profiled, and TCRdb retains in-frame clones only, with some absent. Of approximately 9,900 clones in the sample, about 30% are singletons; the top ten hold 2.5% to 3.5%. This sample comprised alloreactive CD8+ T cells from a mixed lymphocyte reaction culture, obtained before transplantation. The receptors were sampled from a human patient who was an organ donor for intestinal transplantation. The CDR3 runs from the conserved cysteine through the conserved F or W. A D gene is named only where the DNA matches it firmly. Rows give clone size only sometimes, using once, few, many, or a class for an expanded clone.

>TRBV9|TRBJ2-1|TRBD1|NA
TGCGCCAGCAGCGTCGGGACAGGGGCCTATGAGCAGTTCTTC
CASSVGTGAYEQFF
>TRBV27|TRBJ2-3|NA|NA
TGTGCCAGCAGCGACAGGAGTACTAGCACAGATACGCAGTATTTT
CASSDRSTSTDTQYF
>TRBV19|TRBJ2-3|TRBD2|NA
TGTGCCAGTAGTCGACTCGGGGGGGCAGATACGCAGTATTTT
CASSRLGGADTQYF
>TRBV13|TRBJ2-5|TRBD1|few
TGTGCCAGCAGCCCCAGGGGGCAGGGGGAGACCCAGTACTTC
CASSPRGQGETQYF
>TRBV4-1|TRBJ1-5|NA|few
TGCGCCAGCAGCCAAGTCATGGACAGTCTCCGGCCCCAGCATTTT
CASSQVMDSLRPQHF
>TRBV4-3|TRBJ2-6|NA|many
TGCGCCAGCAGCCAAGAGTCAGGGGTCGGGGCCAACGTCCTGACTTTC
CASSQESGVGANVLTF
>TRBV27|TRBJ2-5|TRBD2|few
TGTGCCAGCAGCCCCTATAGCGGGAGTCAGACCCAGTACTTC
CASSPYSGSQTQYF
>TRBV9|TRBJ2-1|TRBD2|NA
TGTGCCAGCAGCCCCGGGGGACTAGCGACCAGGGGTGAGCAGTTCTTC
CASSPGGLATRGEQFF
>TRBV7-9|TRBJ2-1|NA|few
TGTGCCAGCAGCTTTTACAGGGCCCGAGGGCCCTATTACAATGAGCAGTTCTTC
CASSFYRARGPYYNEQFF
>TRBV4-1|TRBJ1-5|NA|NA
TGCGCCAGCAGCCAAGAAGTGGAGGGACAGCCCCAGCATTTT
CASSQEVEGQPQHF
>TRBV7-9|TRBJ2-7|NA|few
TGTGCCAGCAGCTTAAGGGGCGTGTACGAGCAGTACTTC
CASSLRGVYEQYF
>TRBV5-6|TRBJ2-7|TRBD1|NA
TGTGCCAGCAGCTCATCCCCCGGGACAGGGGTACTAAGGGGCTACGAGCAGTACTTC
CASSSSPGTGVLRGYEQYF
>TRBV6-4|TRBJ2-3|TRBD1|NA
TGTGCCAGCAGTGACGGGACAGGCACAGATACGCAGTATTTT
CASSDGTGTDTQYF
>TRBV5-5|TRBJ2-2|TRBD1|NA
TGTGCCAGCAGCCATCTGGACAGGGGAGGAACCGGGGAGCTGTTTTTT
CASSHLDRGGTGELFF
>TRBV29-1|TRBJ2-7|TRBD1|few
TGCAGCGTTGAGGCAGGGGGAGTCGAGCAGTACTTC
CSVEAGGVEQYF
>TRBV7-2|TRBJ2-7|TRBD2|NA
TGTGCCAGCAGCATTGCCGGGACTAGGCCCTACGAGCAGTACTTC
CASSIAGTRPYEQYF
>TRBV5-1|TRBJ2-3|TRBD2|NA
TGCGCCAGCAGCCCCTGGCTAGCGGGGGGGCGTGGAGATACGCAGTATTTT
CASSPWLAGGRGDTQYF